This T cell receptor beta chain appears in the sequencing data of a study of immune cell composition in non-small cell lung cancer. Study details: Tumours were mainly lung adenocarcinoma or squamous cell carcinoma. Points from the study as a whole: Lung adenocarcinomas had lower top 10 clone scores and clonality than squamous tumours. TIL tumour reactivity correlated with maximal tumour-associated clone frequency in adenocarcinoma.

The CDR3 contains 13 residues. Germline V gene lookup returns CDR1 MDHEN and CDR2 SYDVKM. With 5 bases removed from V and 0 bases from J, the gap between germline ends came to 7 bases. Notes on this clone: What it binds is not known.

Only in-frame clones appear in the TCRdb table, and some are missing; sequencing was by immunoSEQ multiplex PCR. Among a few thousand clones listed, roughly 76% were seen once. The chain employs TRBV28 and TRBJ1-2; D gene unclear. The receptor was isolated from a human donor with non-small cell lung cancer. The specimen was lung tumor tissue. The CDR3 sequence: CASSRNTNYGYTF. The CDR3 DNA sequence: TGTGCCAGCAGTCGTAACACTAACTATGGCTACACCTTC.